These T cell receptor beta chains were read from a single sample in a study of regulatory T cells in long-lasting Graves disease. Each CDR3 protein gets one entry after TCRdb re-called the multiplex PCR reads with MiXCR. The table shows 250,000 to 400,000 distinct CDR3 sequences, with 18% occurring only once. The sequenced sample was peripheral blood mononuclear cells (PBMCs), obtained at new diagnosis, from a patient treated with antithyroid drugs. These receptors all come from a female donor with Graves disease. The CDR3 runs from the conserved cysteine through the conserved F or W. D genes are given only for firm matches. For some rows the clone size is stated as once, few or many, or as a class when expanded; others skip it.

>TRBD2|TRBV5-1|few|TRBJ2-5
CASSWTSGRGPQYF
TGCGCCAGCAGCTGGACTAGCGGTCGCGGCCCCCAGTACTTC
>TRBD1|TRBV19|many|TRBJ1-4
CASSEDRVREKLFF
TGTGCCAGTAGCGAAGACAGGGTTCGTGAAAAACTGTTTTTT
>NA|TRBV27|few|TRBJ2-1
CASSLGDISYNEQFF
TGTGCCAGCAGTTTAGGGGACATTTCCTACAATGAGCAGTTCTTC
>NA|TRBV27|many|TRBJ2-5
CASSLGRGDETQYF
TGTGCCAGCAGTTTAGGCAGGGGGGACGAGACCCAGTACTTC
>TRBD2|TRBV20-1|NA|TRBJ2-7
CSARAWREGLGEQYF
TGCAGTGCTAGAGCTTGGCGGGAGGGCCTAGGTGAGCAGTACTTC
>TRBD1|TRBV9|many|TRBJ1-5
CASSTGTGGRQPQHF
TGTGCCAGCAGCACCGGGACAGGGGGAAGGCAGCCCCAGCATTTT
>NA|TRBV6-5|many|TRBJ2-7
CASSYQGSYEQYF
TGTGCCAGCAGTTACCAGGGATCCTACGAGCAGTACTTC
>TRBD2|TRBV4-1|NA|TRBJ2-2
CASSQPPGRLAGTGELFF
TGCGCCAGCAGCCAGCCACCGGGGAGACTAGCAGGCACCGGGGAGCTGTTTTTT
>TRBD1|TRBV19|many|TRBJ2-5
CASSSRDRGSETQYF
TGTGCCAGTAGTTCAAGGGACAGGGGGTCGGAGACCCAGTACTTC
>NA|TRBV12-3/TRBV12-4|many|TRBJ1-1
CASSFSVFMNTEAFF
TGTGCCAGCAGTTTCTCAGTCTTTATGAACACTGAAGCTTTCTTT
>NA|TRBV7-9|NA|TRBJ1-6
CASRELGSYNSPLHF
TGTGCCAGCAGGGAATTAGGATCCTATAATTCACCCCTCCACTTT
>TRBD2|TRBV11-2|many|TRBJ2-2
CASSPKKGGIVGELFF
TGTGCCAGCAGCCCTAAAAAGGGAGGGATCGTCGGGGAGCTGTTTTTT
>NA|TRBV24-1|many|TRBJ2-7
CATSKGHAYEQYF
TGTGCCACCAGTAAGGGACATGCCTACGAGCAGTACTTC
>NA|TRBV12-3/TRBV12-4|many|TRBJ2-7
CASSLGDSRYGGDYEQYF
TGTGCCAGCAGTTTAGGGGACAGCCGTTACGGGGGAGACTACGAGCAGTACTTC
>NA|TRBV20-1|NA|TRBJ1-6
CSARDIQGHSPLHF
TGCAGTGCTAGAGATATACAGGGACATTCACCCCTCCACTTT
>NA|TRBV6-2/TRBV6-3|few|TRBJ2-5
CASSYSRDRQETQYF
TGTGCCAGCAGTTACTCAAGAGACAGGCAAGAGACCCAGTACTTC
>TRBD2|TRBV9|few|TRBJ2-7
CASSVGLAVGDYEQYF
TGTGCCAGCAGCGTAGGACTAGCGGTAGGGGACTACGAGCAGTACTTC
>NA|TRBV20-1|few|TRBJ2-7
CSARHRGGRAPNEQYF
TGCAGTGCTAGACACCGGGGTGGAAGAGCCCCCAACGAGCAGTACTTC
>NA|TRBV12-3/TRBV12-4|many|TRBJ1-6
CASSLSGSYNSPLHF
TGTGCCAGCAGTTTATCCGGCTCCTATAATTCACCCCTCCACTTT
>NA|TRBV13|many|TRBJ2-7
CASSLVARRYEQYF
TGTGCCAGCAGCTTAGTCGCAAGGCGTTACGAGCAGTACTTC
>NA|TRBV7-8|many|TRBJ1-1
CASSLWGGWGGHTEAFF
TGTGCCAGCAGCTTATGGGGCGGGTGGGGTGGCCACACTGAAGCTTTCTTT
>TRBD2|TRBV12-3/TRBV12-4|many|TRBJ2-1
CASSLFLAAPDEQFF
TGTGCCAGCTCTTTGTTCCTAGCGGCCCCCGATGAGCAGTTCTTC
>NA|TRBV20-1|NA|TRBJ1-3
CSAGNIGNTIYF
TGCAGTGCTGGCAATATAGGAAACACCATATATTTT
>TRBD1|TRBV5-1|NA|TRBJ1-4
CASRDSVNEKLFF
TGCGCCAGCCGGGACAGTGTTAATGAAAAACTGTTTTTT
>NA|TRBV3-1|few|TRBJ1-6
CASSQGPGGGSPLHF
TGTGCCAGCAGCCAAGGTCCGGGAGGTGGTTCACCCCTCCACTTT
>NA|TRBV6-5|few|TRBJ2-1
CASSYAVSSYNEQFF
TGTGCCAGCAGTTACGCGGTATCCTCCTACAATGAGCAGTTCTTC
>NA|TRBV6-1|many|TRBJ2-7
CASSEPISYEQYF
TGTGCCAGCAGTGAACCTATCTCCTACGAGCAGTACTTC
>NA|TRBV15|many|TRBJ1-4
CATSRDQGSTNEKLFF
TGTGCCACCAGCAGAGACCAGGGTTCAACTAATGAAAAACTGTTTTTT